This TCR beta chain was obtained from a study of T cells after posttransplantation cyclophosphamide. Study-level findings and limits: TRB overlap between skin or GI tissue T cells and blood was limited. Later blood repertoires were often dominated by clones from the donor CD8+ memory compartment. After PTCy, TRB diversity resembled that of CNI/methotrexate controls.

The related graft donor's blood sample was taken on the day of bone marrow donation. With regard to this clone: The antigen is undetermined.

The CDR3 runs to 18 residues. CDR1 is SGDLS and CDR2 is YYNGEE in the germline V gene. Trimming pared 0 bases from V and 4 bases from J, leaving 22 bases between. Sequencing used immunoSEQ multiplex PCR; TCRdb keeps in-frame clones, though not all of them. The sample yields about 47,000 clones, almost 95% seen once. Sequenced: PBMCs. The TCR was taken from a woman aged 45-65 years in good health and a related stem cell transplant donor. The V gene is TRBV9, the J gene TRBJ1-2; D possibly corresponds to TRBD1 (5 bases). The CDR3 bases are TGTGCCAGCAGCGTAGATCCCGGGCGGAGGGGCGTGTCCTATGGCTACACCTTC. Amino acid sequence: CASSVDPGRRGVSYGYTF.